The count of the clone carrying this T cell receptor (beta chain) is one. The data derive from a study of T cell changes during pregnancy in multiple sclerosis. Trimming removed 5 bases at V and 6 bases at J, with 17 bases between. This CDR3 comprises 14 residues. Germline loops: CDR1 SGHAT, CDR2 FQNNGV. Sequencing was performed with immunoSEQ multiplex PCR; in TCRdb, only in-frame clones are kept and a portion is missing. Among under 80,000 clones listed, 94% were seen once. The receptor was derived from a female donor with multiple sclerosis, enrolled in a pregnancy study. The rearrangement links TRBV11-2 to TRBJ2-7; the D gene is possibly TRBD1 (6 bases). Sequencing was performed on peripheral blood, taken in the third trimester of pregnancy. CDR3 sequence: CASSPQGFKGEQYF. The CDR3 nucleotides read TGTGCCAGCAGCCCCCAGGGGTTTAAGGGCGAGCAGTACTTC.